The sequence of this T cell receptor beta chain was determined in a study of a mutant IDH1 vaccine in newly diagnosed glioma. Repertoires were generated with immunoSEQ multiplex PCR, while TCRdb's copy carries only in-frame clones and drops some. The data hold around 65,000 clones, with less than 90% observed a single time. CDR1 and CDR2 from the germline V gene are KGHSH and LQKENI. Trimming stripped 3 bases from V and 6 bases from J, with 12 bases between. CDR3 size: 13 residues. On this clone: Its specificity is not known.

Sample time point: week 47, end of study. Vaccinated patients received 300 ug of mutant IDH1 20-mer peptide per dose, with topical imiquimod. Sample: PBMCs, taken from a glioma patient whose treatment included an IDH1 peptide vaccine. V gene TRBV18 combines with J gene TRBJ2-7; possibly TRBD1 for D (6 bases). This clonotype was sampled from a man aged 25-45 years with glioma. CDR3 sequence (DNA): TGTGCCAGCTCACCCACGCTCAGGGGCGAGCAGTACTTC. Encoded protein: CASSPTLRGEQYF.